Many counts were recorded for the clone carrying this T cell receptor (beta chain). Its specificity is unknown. This sample is drawn from a study of glioma-infiltrating T cells. Trimming left V 6 bases short and J 6 bases short, with 12 bases between. CDR3 length equals 12 residues. Germline-derived CDR1 and CDR2 are SEHNR and FQNEAQ (reference sequence). TCR alpha and beta CDR3 regions were amplified from RNA using iRepertoire nested multiplex PCR. Input was roughly 85-450 ng of tissue mRNA or PBMC total RNA. TCRdb reprocessed the multiplex PCR reads via MiXCR and lists one record per CDR3 protein. The table lists roughly 42,000 distinct CDR3 sequences, about 22% of them singletons, with 5% to 7.5% in the top ten. Findings and limits, study-wide: Non-neoplastic patients had below-expected tissue-blood divergence, while all gliomas exceeded expectation.

The genes are TRBV7-9 and TRBJ2-7; D is ambiguous. Sequencing input: glioma tissue, nonneoplastic brain tissue, or PBMCs (not recorded which). This receptor was taken from a human donor with low-grade glioma or glioblastoma, undergoing nonglioma brain surgery, or in good health (not recorded which). The CDR3 DNA reads as TGTGCCAGCAGTTCAGACCTCCCCGAGCAGTACTTC. It is translated as CASSSDLPEQYF.